The T cell receptor (beta chain) under discussion was sequenced for a study of Graves' ophthalmopathy and Graves' hyperthyroidism. Using RNA transcripts, the TCR beta CDR3 regions were amplified. HTBI-primed RT-PCR formed the first round, and a multiplex PCR formed the second. TCRdb processed the multiplex PCR reads anew with MiXCR; each CDR3 protein has one entry. The table shows roughly 350,000 distinct CDR3 sequences, with approximately 18% occurring only once. The CDR3 runs 15 residues. V lost 6 bases to trimming and J lost 12 bases, with 24 bases between them. The V gene is TRBV12-3 or TRBV12-4, the J gene TRBJ1-5, with TRBD1 as a possible D gene (5 bases). The sample was peripheral blood. The sequence was obtained from an adult woman with stable Graves' hyperthyroidism. The CDR3 loop reads CASSPPGPPNRIQHF. The CDR3 DNA sequence: TGTGCCAGCAGCCCCCCGGGACCCCCAAATAGGATCCAGCATTTT.